Listed below are T cell receptor beta chains from one sample, sequenced in a study of cytomegalovirus exposure and HLA in healthy donors. TCRdb's copy holds only in-frame clones and misses some; the assay was immunoSEQ multiplex PCR. The sample lists more than 200,000 clones, roughly 85% occurring once. Sequencing input: PBMCs. All receptors come from a male donor in good health and CMV-seronegative. The CDR3 runs from the conserved cysteine through the conserved F or W. Each record gives: J gene, V gene, clone size, CDR3 protein. Expanded clones are given a class, and other clones once, few, many or no size at all.

TRBJ2-5 TRBV9 NA CASSVDLAGGQTQYF
NA TRBV4-3 NA CASSSDRGTYEQYF
TRBJ2-3 TRBV5-4 NA CASSLLNRRRTDTQYF
TRBJ1-1 TRBV9 NA CASSVVGGEAFF
TRBJ1-1 TRBV28 NA CASSLFQEPEAFF
TRBJ2-5 TRBV6-6 NA CASSYDRGVETQYF
TRBJ2-3 TRBV4-1 NA CASSHAVSGQTGDTQYF
TRBJ2-7 TRBV28 once CASSFLDSLYEQYF
TRBJ1-5 TRBV28 NA CASTWGPYNQPQHF
TRBJ1-5 TRBV5-5 NA CASSLHRDGSLSNQPQHF
TRBJ2-1 TRBV7-3 NA CASRLRAESYNEQFF
TRBJ2-1 TRBV6-4 NA CASSQGSDYNEQFF
TRBJ1-2 TRBV25-1 NA CASSGETGSLTNYGYTF